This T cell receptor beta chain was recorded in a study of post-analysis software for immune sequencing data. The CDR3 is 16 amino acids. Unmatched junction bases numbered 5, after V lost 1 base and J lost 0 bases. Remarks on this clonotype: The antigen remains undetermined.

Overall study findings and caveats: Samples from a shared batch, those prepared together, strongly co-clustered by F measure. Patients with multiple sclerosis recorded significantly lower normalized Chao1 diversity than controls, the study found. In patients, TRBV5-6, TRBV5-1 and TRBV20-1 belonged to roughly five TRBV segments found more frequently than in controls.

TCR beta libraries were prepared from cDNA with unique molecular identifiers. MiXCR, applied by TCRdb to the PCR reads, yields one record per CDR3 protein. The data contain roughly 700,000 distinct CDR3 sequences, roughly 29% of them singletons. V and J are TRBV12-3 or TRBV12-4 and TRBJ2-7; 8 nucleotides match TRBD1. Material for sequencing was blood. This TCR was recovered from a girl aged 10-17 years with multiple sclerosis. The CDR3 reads CASSLDRTGSSYEQYF. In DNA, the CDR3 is TGTGCCAGCAGTTTAGATAGGACAGGGAGCTCCTACGAGCAGTACTTC.